Listed here are 6 T cell receptor beta chains from one sample, sequenced in a study of blood T cell repertoires in COVID-19. This table comes from immunoSEQ multiplex PCR, and its TCRdb copy is limited to in-frame clones, with some not included. The sample lists about 190,000 clones; more than 70% were seen once. Input material: peripheral blood. The receptors stem from a woman between 40 and 50 years old who had recovered from COVID-19.

V and J are TRBV6-2 or TRBV6-3 and TRBJ1-1; possibly TRBD1 for D (5 bases). Trimming left V 5 bases short and J 4 bases short, with 11 bases between. The germline V gene has CDR1 MNHEY and CDR2 SVGEGT. The CDR3 is made up of 13 amino acids. The DNA for the CDR3 is TGTGCCAGCAGTGGCGACAGTAGCACTGAAGCTTTCTTT. It translates to CASSGDSSTEAFF.

This clone has only a few counts. This chain connects TRBV20-1 to TRBJ2-7, with TRBD2 matching 9 bases. The CDR3 is 15 residues long. Per germline, CDR1 DFQATT and CDR2 SNEGSKA (reference sequence). The V gene end was trimmed by 3 bases and the J gene end by 4 bases; junction bases not matched to a gene: 10. CDR3 sequence reads: CSASPREGPLYEQYF. In DNA, the CDR3 is TGCAGTGCTAGTCCGCGGGAGGGCCCTCTGTACGAGCAGTACTTC.

This sequence joins TRBV27 and TRBJ1-2; 7 bases line up with TRBD1. This CDR3 is 14 amino acids long. V was pared by 0 bases and J by 9 bases, with 7 bases of the junction left unmatched. Germline values: CDR1 MNHEY, CDR2 SMNVEV (reference sequence). CDR3 coding DNA: TGTGCCAGCAGTTTATCGGCAGGGGGGTATAGCTACACCTTC. This sequence encodes CASSLSAGGYSYTF.

This sequence joins TRBV24-1 and TRBJ2-1; D perhaps matches TRBD2 (5 bases). Germline V gives CDR1 KGHDR, CDR2 SFDVKD. The CDR3 is 15 amino acids. The ends were cut back, 3 bases at V and 0 bases at J, with 8 bases in the middle. For the CDR3, the DNA is TGTGCCACCAGTGATAGTGGGAGCTCCTACAATGAGCAGTTCTTC. This sequence encodes CATSDSGSSYNEQFF.

The chain has TRBV2 and TRBJ2-5, with TRBD2 matching over 9 bases. V was clipped by 6 bases and J by 9 bases; unmatched bases: 14. The CDR3 runs 15 residues. Germline V gene data show CDR1 as SNHLY and CDR2 as FYNNEI. The CDR3, as DNA: TGTGCCAGCAGGGAGACTAGCGGCAGGGGGGGAGCCCAGTACTTC. This encodes CASRETSGRGGAQYF.

This chain connects TRBV11-2 to TRBJ2-3; possible D gene TRBD2, 8 bases. The V end was cut by 6 bases, the J end by 4 bases, with 17 bases between. CDR1 and CDR2 from the germline V gene are SGHAT and FQNNGV. The CDR3 is 15 residues long. DNA of the CDR3: TGTGCCAGCAGACGGGAGGGGGCGCATCCAGATACGCAGTATTTT. Amino acid sequence: CASRREGAHPDTQYF. Variable domain in full (rest from reference TRBV11-2 and TRBJ2-3): EAGVAQSPRYKIIEKRQSVAFWCNPISGHATLYWYQQILGQGPKLLIQFQNNGVVDDSQLPKDRFSAERLKGVDSTLKIQPAKLEDSAVYLCASRREGAHPDTQYFGPGTRLTVL.